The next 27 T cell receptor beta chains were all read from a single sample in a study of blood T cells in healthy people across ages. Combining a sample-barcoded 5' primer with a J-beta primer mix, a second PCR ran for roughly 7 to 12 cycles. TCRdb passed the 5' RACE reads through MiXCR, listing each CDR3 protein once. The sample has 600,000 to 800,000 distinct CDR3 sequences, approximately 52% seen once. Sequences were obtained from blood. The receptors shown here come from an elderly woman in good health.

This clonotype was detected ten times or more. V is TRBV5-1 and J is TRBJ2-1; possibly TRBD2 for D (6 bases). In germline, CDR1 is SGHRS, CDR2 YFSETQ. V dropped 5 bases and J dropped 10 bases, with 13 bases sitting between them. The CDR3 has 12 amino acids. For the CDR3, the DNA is TGCGCCAGCAGAACGTCCGGAGGGGAGCAGTTCTTC. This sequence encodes CASRTSGGEQFF.

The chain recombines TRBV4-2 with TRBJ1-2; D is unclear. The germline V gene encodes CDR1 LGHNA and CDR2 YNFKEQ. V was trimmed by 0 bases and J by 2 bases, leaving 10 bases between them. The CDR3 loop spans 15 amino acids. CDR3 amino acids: CASSQEFTGNYGYTF. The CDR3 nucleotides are TGTGCCAGCAGCCAAGAGTTTACTGGGAACTATGGCTACACCTTC.

DNA of the CDR3: TGCAGTGCTAGAGTGAGGGCTAGCGGGGGCTACAATGAGCAGTTCTTC. It encodes CSARVRASGGYNEQFF. The V and J genes are TRBV20-1 and TRBJ2-1; the match to TRBD2 covers 10 bases. Germline V gives CDR1 DFQATT, CDR2 SNEGSKA (reference sequence). V was clipped by 1 base and J by 3 bases; unmatched bases: 6. This CDR3 comprises 16 residues.

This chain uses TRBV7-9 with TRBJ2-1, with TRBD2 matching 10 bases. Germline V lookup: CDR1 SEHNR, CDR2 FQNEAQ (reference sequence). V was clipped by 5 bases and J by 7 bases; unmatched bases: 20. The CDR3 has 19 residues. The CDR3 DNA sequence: TGTGCCAGCAGCACCTATAGCGGGAGGCGGCTTCAAATTGGGAATGAGCAGTTCTTC. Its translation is CASSTYSGRRLQIGNEQFF.

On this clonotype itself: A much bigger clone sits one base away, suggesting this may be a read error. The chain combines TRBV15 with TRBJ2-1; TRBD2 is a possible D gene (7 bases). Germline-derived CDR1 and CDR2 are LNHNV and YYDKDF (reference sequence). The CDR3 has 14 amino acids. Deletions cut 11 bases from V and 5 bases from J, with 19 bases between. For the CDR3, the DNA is TGTGCCTCCACCGGGGGGCCTATGAACAATGAGCAGTTCTTC. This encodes CASTGGPMNNEQFF.

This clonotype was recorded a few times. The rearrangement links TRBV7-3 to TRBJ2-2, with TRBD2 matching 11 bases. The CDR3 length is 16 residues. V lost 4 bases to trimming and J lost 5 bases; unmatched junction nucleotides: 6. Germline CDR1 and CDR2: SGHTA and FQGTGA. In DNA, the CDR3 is TGTGCCAGCAGCTCTATACTAGCGGGAGCAACCGGGGAGCTGTTTTTT. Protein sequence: CASSSILAGATGELFF. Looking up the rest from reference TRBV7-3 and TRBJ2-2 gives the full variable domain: GAGVSQTPSNKVTEKGKYVELRCDPISGHTALYWYRQSLGQGPEFLIYFQGTGAADDSGLPNDRFFAVRPEGSVSTLKIQRTERGDSAVYLCASSSILAGATGELFFGEGSRLTVL.

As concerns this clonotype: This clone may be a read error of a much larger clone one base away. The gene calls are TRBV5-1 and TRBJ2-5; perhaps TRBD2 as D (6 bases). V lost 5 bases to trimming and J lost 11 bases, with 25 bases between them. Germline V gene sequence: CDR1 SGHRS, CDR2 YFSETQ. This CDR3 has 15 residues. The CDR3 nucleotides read TGCGCCAGCAGTCCCGGGACTTTAACCTACAATGAGCAGTACTTC. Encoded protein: CASSPGTLTYNEQYF.

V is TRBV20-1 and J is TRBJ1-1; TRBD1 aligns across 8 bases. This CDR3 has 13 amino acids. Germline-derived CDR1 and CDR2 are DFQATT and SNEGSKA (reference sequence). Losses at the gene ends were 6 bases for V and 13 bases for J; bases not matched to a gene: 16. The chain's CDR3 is CSASGQGGILNFF. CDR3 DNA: TGCAGTGCCAGTGGACAGGGAGGAATTTTGAATTTCTTT.

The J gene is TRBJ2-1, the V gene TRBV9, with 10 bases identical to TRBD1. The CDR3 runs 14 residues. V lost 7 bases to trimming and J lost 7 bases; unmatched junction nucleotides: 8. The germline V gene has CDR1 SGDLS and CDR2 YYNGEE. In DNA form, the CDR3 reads TGTGCCAGCGAAAGACAGGGGGCGGGGAATGAGCAGTTCTTC. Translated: CASERQGAGNEQFF.

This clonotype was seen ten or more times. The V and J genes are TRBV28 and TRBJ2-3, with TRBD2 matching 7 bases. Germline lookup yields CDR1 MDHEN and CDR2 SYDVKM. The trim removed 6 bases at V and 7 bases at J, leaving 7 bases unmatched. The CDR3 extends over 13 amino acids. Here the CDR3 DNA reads TGTGCCAGCAGGCTTAGCGGGCCCTATACGCAGTATTTT. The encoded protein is CASRLSGPYTQYF.

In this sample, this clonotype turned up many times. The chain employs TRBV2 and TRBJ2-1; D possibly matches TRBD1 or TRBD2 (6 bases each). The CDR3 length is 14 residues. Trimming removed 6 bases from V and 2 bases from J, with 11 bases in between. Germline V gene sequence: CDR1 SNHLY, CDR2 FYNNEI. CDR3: CASREGGPYNEQFF. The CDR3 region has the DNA TGTGCCAGCAGAGAGGGGGGCCCCTACAATGAGCAGTTCTTC.

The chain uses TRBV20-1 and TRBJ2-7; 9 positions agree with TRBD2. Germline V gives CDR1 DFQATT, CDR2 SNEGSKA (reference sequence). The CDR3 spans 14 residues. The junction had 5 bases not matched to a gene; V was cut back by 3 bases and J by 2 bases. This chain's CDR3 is CSARERGAPYEQYF. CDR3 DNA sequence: TGCAGTGCTAGGGAGCGGGGGGCTCCCTACGAGCAGTACTTC.

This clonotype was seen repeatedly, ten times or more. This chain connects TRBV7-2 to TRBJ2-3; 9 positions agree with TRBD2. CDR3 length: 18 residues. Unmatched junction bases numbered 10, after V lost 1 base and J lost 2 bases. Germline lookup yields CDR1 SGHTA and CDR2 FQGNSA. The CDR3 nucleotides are TGTGCCAGCAGCTTAGAGTTGGTGGCGGGGGGGATCACAGATACGCAGTATTTT. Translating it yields CASSLELVAGGITDTQYF.

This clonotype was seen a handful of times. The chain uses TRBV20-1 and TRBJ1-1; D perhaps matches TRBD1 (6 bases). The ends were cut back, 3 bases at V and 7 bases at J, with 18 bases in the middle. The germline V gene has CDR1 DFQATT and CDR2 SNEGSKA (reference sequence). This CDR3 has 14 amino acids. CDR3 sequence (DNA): TGCAGTGCTAGTCCGACGGACAGCCGTAATGAAGCTTTCTTT. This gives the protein CSASPTDSRNEAFF.

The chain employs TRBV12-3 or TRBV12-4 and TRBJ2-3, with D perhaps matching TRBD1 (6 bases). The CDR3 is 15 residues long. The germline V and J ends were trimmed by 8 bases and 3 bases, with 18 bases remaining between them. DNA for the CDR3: TGTGCCAGCCAAGCTCCCAGGGGTAGAACAGATACGCAGTATTTT. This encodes CASQAPRGRTDTQYF.

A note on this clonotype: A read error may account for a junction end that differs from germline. This CDR3 reads CASSVGPDYGNSIYF. CDR3 coding DNA: TGTGCCAGCAGCGTTGGTCCAGACTACGGAAACTCCATATATTTT. The chain uses TRBV9 and TRBJ1-3; no definite D call. CDR3 length equals 15 residues. CDR1 is SGDLS and CDR2 is YYNGEE in the germline V gene.

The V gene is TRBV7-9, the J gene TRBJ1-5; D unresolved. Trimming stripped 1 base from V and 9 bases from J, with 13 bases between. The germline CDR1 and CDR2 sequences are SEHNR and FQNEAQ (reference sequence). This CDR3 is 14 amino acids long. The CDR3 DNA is TGTGCCAGCAGCTTAGACCCTAACAAAGGGCCCCAGCATTTT. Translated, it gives CASSLDPNKGPQHF.

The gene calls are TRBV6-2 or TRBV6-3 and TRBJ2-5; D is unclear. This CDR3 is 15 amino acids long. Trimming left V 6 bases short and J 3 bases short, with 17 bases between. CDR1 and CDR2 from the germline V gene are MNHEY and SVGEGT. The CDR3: CASRRTTLGEETQYF. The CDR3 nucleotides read TGTGCCAGCAGACGAACCACCCTCGGAGAAGAGACCCAGTACTTC.

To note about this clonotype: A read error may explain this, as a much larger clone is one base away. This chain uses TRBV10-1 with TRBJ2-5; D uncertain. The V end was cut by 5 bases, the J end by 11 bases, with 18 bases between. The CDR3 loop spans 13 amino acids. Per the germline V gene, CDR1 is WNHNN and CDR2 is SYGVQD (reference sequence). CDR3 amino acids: CASSPKKVHEQYF. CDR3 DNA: TGCGCCAGCAGTCCCAAGAAAGTCCATGAGCAGTACTTC.

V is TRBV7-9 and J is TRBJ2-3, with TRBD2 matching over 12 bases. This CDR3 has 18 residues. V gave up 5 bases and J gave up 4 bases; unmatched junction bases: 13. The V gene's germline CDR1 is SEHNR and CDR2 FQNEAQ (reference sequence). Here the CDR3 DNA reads TGTGCCAGCAGCCTCACTAGCGGGGGGCCCTTAGGACCAGATACGCAGTATTTT. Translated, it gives CASSLTSGGPLGPDTQYF.

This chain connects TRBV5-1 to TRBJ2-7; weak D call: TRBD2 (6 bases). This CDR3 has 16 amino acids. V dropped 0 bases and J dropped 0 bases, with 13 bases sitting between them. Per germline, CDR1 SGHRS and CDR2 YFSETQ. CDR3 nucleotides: TGCGCCAGCAGCTTGGGGGGGGATAGCTTCTCCTACGAGCAGTACTTC. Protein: CASSLGGDSFSYEQYF.

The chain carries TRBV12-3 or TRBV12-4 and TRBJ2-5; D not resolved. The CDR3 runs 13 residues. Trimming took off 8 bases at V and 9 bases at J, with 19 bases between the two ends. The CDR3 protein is CASVASFRSSQYF. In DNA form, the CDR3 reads TGTGCCAGCGTGGCTTCGTTTCGAAGCTCCCAGTACTTC.

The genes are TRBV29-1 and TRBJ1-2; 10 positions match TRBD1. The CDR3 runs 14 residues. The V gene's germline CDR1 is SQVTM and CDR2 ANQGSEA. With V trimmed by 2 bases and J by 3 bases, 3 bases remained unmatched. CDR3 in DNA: TGCAGCGTTGAACGCGGGACAGGGGACTATGGCTACACCTTC. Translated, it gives CSVERGTGDYGYTF. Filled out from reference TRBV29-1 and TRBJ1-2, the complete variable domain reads SAVISQKPSRDICQRGTSLTIQCQVDSQVTMMFWYRQQPGQSLTLIATANQGSEATYESGFVIDKFPISRPNLTFSTLTVSNMSPEDSSIYLCSVERGTGDYGYTFGSGTRLTVV.

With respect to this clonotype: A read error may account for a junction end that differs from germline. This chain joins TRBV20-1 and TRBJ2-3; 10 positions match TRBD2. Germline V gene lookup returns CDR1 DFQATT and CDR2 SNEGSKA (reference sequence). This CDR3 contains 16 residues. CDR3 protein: CSAKKRGGLLPDTQYF. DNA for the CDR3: TGCAGTGCTAAAAAGCGGGGGGGCCTACTACCAGATACTCAGTATTTT.

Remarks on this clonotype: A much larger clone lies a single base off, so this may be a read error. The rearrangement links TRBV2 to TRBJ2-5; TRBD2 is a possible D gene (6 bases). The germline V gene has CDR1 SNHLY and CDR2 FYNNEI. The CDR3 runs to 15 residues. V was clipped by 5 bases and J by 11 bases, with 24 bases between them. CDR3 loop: CASSRRLVSYNEQYF. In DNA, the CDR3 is TGTGCCAGCAGTCGTAGACTAGTTTCCTACAATGAGCAGTACTTC.

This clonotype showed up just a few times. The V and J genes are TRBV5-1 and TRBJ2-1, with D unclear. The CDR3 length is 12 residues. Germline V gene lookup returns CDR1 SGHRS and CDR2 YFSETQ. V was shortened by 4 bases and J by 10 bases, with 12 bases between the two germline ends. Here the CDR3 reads CASSNDGREQFF. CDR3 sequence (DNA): TGCGCCAGCAGCAACGACGGACGCGAGCAGTTCTTC.

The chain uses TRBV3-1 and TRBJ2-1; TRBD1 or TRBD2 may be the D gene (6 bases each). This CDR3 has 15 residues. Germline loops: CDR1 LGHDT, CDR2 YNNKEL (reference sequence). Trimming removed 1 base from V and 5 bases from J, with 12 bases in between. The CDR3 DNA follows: TGTGCCAGCAGCCAAGTTCGCGGGGACAACAATGAGCAGTTCTTC. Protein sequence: CASSQVRGDNNEQFF.